A single sample is the source of the 8 T cell receptor beta chains below, sequenced in a study of cytomegalovirus exposure and HLA in healthy donors. Profiling relied on immunoSEQ multiplex PCR, and the TCRdb table lists in-frame clones only, not all of them. The data contain about 240,000 clones, more than 75% of them singletons. Sample: PBMCs. Source of these receptors: a woman aged 25 to 45 in good health and CMV-seropositive.

This clone was found once. The gene calls are TRBV19 and TRBJ1-2; TRBD1 aligns across 9 bases. The V gene end was trimmed by 8 bases and the J gene end by 3 bases; junction bases not matched to a gene: 13. Per germline, CDR1 LNHDA and CDR2 SQIVND (reference sequence). This CDR3 is 16 amino acids long. Here the CDR3 DNA reads TGTGCCAGTCAGCGGAATACAGGGGGCGCCGACTATGGCTACACCTTC. Translation gives CASQRNTGGADYGYTF.

This clone came up once. V and J are TRBV6-6 and TRBJ2-3; perhaps TRBD2 as D (6 bases). Germline-derived CDR1 and CDR2 are MNHNY and SVGAGI (reference sequence). The V and J ends lost 10 bases and 1 base respectively, with 15 bases between them. The CDR3 is 14 residues long. The CDR3 reads CATTEGVGTDTQYF. The CDR3 DNA reads TGTGCCACCACGGAGGGAGTAGGCACAGATACGCAGTATTTT.

This rearrangement joins TRBV5-1 to TRBJ1-4; 8 nucleotides line up with TRBD1. The length of the CDR3 is 13 residues. J lost 3 bases, V lost 7 bases, and 2 bases had no gene match. Germline-derived CDR1 and CDR2 are SGHRS and YFSETQ. The CDR3 DNA sequence: TGCGCCAGCTCACAGGGGGCTAATGAAAAACTGTTTTTT. This codes for CASSQGANEKLFF. Based on the CDR3 plus reference TRBV5-1 and TRBJ1-4, the full variable domain is KAGVTQTPRYLIKTRGQQVTLSCSPISGHRSVSWYQQTPGQGLQFLFEYFSETQRNKGNFPGRFSGRQFSNSRSEMNVSTLELGDSALYLCASSQGANEKLFFGSGTQLSVL.

The chain joins TRBV27 to TRBJ2-3; 10 positions agree with TRBD2. This CDR3 comprises 18 residues. CDR1 is MNHEY, CDR2 SMNVEV, per germline (reference sequence). Trimming took 6 bases from V and 0 from J; bases not matched to a gene: 12. The chain's CDR3 is CASRRTSGVTFSTDTQYF. The CDR3 DNA reads as TGTGCCAGCAGGCGCACTAGCGGGGTAACATTTAGCACAGATACGCAGTATTTT.

The table lists this clone with a count of one. The rearrangement links TRBV4-1 to TRBJ1-2, with 7 bases fitting TRBD1. In germline, CDR1 is MGHRA, CDR2 YSYEKL. The V segment lost 1 base and the J segment 7 bases; nucleotides outside the gene matches: 6. The CDR3 consists of 14 residues. CDR3 DNA: TGCGCCAGCAGCCAAGTAGGAGGACAGGTTGGCTACACCTTC. Residues: CASSQVGGQVGYTF.

The rearrangement uses TRBV6-6 and TRBJ2-1; D might be TRBD2 (6 bases). CDR1 and CDR2 (germline): MNHNY, SVGAGI (reference sequence). The V end was cut by 0 bases, the J end by 6 bases, with 15 bases between. The CDR3 runs to 16 residues. In DNA form, the CDR3 reads TGTGCCAGCAGTTACTCTTTCATACTAGCCCCCAATGAGCAGTTCTTC. Its translation: CASSYSFILAPNEQFF.

The chain uses TRBV5-4 and TRBJ2-5; TRBD1 aligns across 7 bases. V shed 5 bases and J 3 bases; nucleotides not matched to a gene: 10. Germline V gene sequence: CDR1 SGHNT, CDR2 YYREEE (reference sequence). This CDR3 has 15 amino acids. For the CDR3, the DNA is TGTGCCAGCAGGAGACAGGGTTTGTCCGAAGAGACCCAGTACTTC. It encodes CASRRQGLSEETQYF.

The chain links TRBV5-1 to TRBJ2-3; 9 bases are a match to TRBD2. This CDR3 is 17 amino acids long. In germline, CDR1 is SGHRS, CDR2 YFSETQ. V was clipped by 2 bases and J by 2 bases; unmatched bases: 9. The DNA for the CDR3 is TGCGCCAGCAGCTTTCGTGGTGCTAGCGGGACCACAGATACGCAGTATTTT. This translates into CASSFRGASGTTDTQYF. Using reference TRBV5-1 and TRBJ2-3 for the parts outside the CDR3, the full variable domain is KAGVTQTPRYLIKTRGQQVTLSCSPISGHRSVSWYQQTPGQGLQFLFEYFSETQRNKGNFPGRFSGRQFSNSRSEMNVSTLELGDSALYLCASSFRGASGTTDTQYFGPGTRLTVL.